This T cell receptor beta chain was sequenced for a study of control samples from healthy donors and cancer patients. This clone has a single count. Looked up from germline, CDR1 is SGHTA and CDR2 is FQGNSA. V lost 4 bases and J lost 8; bases outside the gene matches: 10. This CDR3 has 16 residues. Assay used: immunoSEQ multiplex PCR; TCRdb lists only in-frame clones, some missing. The repertoire holds 100,000 to 150,000 clones, 85% to 90% seen once, with under 9% in the top ten. The sequenced sample was PBMCs. This chain connects TRBV7-2 to TRBJ2-1; 11 nucleotides match TRBD2. The TCR originated in a man between 45 and 60 years old with head and neck cancer. This CDR3 reads CASSSTLAGGRDEQFF. CDR3 DNA: TGTGCCAGCAGCTCTACCCTAGCGGGAGGAAGGGATGAGCAGTTCTTC.